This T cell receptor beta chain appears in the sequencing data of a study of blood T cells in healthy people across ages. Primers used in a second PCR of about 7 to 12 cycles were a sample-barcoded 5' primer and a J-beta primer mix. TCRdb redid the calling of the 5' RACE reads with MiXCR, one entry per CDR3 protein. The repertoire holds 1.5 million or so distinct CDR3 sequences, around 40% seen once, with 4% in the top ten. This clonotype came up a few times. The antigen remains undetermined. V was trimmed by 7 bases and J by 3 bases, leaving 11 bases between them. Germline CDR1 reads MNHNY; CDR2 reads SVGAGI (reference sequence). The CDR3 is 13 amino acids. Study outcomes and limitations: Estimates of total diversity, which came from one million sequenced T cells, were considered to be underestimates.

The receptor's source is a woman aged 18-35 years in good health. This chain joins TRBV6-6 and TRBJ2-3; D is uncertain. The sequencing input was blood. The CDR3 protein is CASTQVGTDTQYF. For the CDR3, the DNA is TGTGCCAGCACCCAGGTGGGGACAGATACGCAGTATTTT.